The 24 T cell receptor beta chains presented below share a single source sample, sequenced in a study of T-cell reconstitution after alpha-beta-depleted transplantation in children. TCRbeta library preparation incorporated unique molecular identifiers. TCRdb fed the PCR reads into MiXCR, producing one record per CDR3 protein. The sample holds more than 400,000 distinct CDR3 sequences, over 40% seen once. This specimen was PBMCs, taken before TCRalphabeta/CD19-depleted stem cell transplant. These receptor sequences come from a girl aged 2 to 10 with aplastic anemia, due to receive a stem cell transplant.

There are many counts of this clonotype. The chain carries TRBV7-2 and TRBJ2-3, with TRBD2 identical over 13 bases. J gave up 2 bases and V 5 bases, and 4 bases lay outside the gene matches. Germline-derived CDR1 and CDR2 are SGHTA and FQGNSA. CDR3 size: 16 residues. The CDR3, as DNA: TGTGCCAGCAGCCCAGGGACTAGCGGGATCACAGATACGCAGTATTTT. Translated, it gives CASSPGTSGITDTQYF.

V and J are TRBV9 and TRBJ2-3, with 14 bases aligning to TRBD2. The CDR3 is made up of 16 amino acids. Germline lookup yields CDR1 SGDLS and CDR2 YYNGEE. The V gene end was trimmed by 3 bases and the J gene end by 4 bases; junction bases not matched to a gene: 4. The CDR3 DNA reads TGTGCCAGCAGCGACTGGACTAGCGGGAGGTCAGATACGCAGTATTTT. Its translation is CASSDWTSGRSDTQYF.

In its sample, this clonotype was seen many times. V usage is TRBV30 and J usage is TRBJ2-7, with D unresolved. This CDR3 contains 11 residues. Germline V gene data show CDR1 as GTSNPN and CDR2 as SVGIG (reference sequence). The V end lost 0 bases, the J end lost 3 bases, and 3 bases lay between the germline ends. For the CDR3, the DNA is TGTGCCTGGAGTGTCAGCTACGAGCAGTACTTC. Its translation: CAWSVSYEQYF.

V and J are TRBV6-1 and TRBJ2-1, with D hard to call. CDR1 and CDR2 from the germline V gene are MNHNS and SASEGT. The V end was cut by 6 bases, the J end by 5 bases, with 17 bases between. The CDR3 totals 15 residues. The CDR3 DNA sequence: TGTGCCAGCAGCCGAAAGGGCCCATTCAACAATGAGCAGTTCTTC. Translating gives CASSRKGPFNNEQFF.

This CDR3 is CASSHIAGGPGEQYF. Written as DNA, the CDR3 is TGCGCCAGCAGCCACATAGCGGGAGGGCCGGGTGAGCAGTACTTC. The chain couples TRBV5-1 to TRBJ2-7; 11 nucleotides match TRBD2. There are 15 residues in the CDR3. CDR1 and CDR2 from the germline V gene are SGHRS and YFSETQ. V was clipped by 4 bases and J by 7 bases; unmatched bases: 10.

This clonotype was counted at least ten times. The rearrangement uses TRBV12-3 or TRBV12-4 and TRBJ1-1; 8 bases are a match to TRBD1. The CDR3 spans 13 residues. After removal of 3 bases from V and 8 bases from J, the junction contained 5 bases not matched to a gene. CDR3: CASSFGTGREAFF. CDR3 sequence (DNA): TGTGCCAGCAGTTTCGGGACAGGTAGGGAAGCTTTCTTT.

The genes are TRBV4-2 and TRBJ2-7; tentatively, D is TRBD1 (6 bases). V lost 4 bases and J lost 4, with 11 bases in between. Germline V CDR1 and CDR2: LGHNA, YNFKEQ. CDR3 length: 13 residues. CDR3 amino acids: CASSPGQQYEQYF. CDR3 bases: TGTGCCAGCAGCCCGGGACAACAATACGAGCAGTACTTC.

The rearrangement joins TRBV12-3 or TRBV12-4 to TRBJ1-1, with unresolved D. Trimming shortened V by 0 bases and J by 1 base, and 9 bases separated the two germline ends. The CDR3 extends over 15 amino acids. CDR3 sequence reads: CASSLAQVRNTEAFF. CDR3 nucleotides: TGTGCCAGCAGTTTAGCGCAGGTCAGGAACACTGAAGCTTTCTTT.

The CDR3 sequence: CASSFTDYNEQFF. The CDR3 DNA reads TGCGCCAGCAGCTTTACGGACTACAATGAGCAGTTCTTC. V usage is TRBV5-1 and J usage is TRBJ2-1, with D uncertain. This CDR3 spans 13 amino acids. Trimming pared 2 bases from V and 3 bases from J, leaving 6 bases between. CDR1 and CDR2 from the germline V gene are SGHRS and YFSETQ.

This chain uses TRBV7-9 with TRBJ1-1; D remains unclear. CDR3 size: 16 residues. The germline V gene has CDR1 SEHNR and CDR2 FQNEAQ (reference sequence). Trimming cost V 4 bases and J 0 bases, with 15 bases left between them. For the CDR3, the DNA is TGTGCCAGCAGCTCCCTTAGGGAGGTTATGAACACTGAAGCTTTCTTT. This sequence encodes CASSSLREVMNTEAFF. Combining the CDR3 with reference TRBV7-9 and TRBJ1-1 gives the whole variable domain DTGVSQNPRHKITKRGQNVTFRCDPISEHNRLYWYRQTLGQGPEFLTYFQNEAQLEKSRLLSDRFSAERPKGSFSTLEIQRTEQGDSAMYLCASSSLREVMNTEAFFGQGTRLTVV.

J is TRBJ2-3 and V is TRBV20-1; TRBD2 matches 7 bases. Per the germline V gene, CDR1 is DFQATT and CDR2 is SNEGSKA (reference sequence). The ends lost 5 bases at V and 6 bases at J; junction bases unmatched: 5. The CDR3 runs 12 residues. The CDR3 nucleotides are TGCAGTGCTCCTCCCGGGGGGGATACGCAGTATTTT. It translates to CSAPPGGDTQYF.

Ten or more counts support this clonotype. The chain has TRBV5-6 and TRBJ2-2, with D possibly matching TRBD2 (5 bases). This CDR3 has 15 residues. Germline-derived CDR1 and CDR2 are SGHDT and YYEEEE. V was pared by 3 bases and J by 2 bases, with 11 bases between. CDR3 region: CASSSRLANTGELFF. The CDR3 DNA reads TGTGCCAGCAGCTCGCGCCTAGCAAACACCGGGGAGCTGTTTTTT.

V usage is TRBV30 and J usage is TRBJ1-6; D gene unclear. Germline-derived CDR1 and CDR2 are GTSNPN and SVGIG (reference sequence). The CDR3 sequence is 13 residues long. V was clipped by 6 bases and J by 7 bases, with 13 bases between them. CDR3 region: CACFRAVNSPLHF. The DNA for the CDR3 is TGTGCCTGTTTCCGGGCAGTGAATTCACCCCTCCACTTT.

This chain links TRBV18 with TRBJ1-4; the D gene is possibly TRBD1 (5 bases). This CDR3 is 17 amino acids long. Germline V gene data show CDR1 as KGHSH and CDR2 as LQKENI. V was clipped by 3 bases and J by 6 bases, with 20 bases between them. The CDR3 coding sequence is TGTGCCAGCTCACCCCCGGGATCGTCAAGAGGGGATGAAAAACTGTTTTTT. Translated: CASSPPGSSRGDEKLFF. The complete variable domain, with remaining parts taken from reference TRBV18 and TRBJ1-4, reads NAGVMQNPRHLVRRRGQEARLRCSPMKGHSHVYWYRQLPEEGLKFMVYLQKENIIDESGMPKERFSAEFPKEGPSILRIQQVVRGDSAAYFCASSPPGSSRGDEKLFFGSGTQLSVL.

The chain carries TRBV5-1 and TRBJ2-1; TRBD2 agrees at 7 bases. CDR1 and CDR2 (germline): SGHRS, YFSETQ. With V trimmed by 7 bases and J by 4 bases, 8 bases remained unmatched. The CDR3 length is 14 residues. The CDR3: CASCREGPYNEQFF. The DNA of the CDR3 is TGCGCCAGCTGCAGGGAGGGGCCTTACAATGAGCAGTTCTTC.

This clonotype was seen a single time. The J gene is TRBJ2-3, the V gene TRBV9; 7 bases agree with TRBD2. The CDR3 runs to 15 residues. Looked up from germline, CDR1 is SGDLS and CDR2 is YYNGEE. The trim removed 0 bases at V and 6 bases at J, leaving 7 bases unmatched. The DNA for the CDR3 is TGTGCCAGCAGCGTAGACGGGGGGAGGATTGATACGCAGTATTTT. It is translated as CASSVDGGRIDTQYF. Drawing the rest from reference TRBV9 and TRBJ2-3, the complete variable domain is DSGVTQTPKHLITATGQRVTLRCSPRSGDLSVYWYQQSLDQGLQFLIQYYNGEERAKGNILERFSAQQFPDLHSELNLSSLELGDSALYFCASSVDGGRIDTQYFGPGTRLTVL.

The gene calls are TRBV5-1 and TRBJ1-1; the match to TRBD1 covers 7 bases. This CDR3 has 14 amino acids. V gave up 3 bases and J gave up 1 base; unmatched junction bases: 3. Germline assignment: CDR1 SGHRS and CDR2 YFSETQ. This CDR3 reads CASSWDSSNTEAFF. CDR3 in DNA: TGCGCCAGCAGCTGGGACAGTTCGAACACTGAAGCTTTCTTT.

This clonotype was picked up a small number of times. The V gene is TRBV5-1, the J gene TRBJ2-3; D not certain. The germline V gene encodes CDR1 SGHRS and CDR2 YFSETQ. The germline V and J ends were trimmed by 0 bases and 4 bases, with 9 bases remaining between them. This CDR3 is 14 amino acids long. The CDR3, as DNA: TGCGCCAGCAGCTTGGCCGGGTCCGCAGATACGCAGTATTTT. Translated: CASSLAGSADTQYF.

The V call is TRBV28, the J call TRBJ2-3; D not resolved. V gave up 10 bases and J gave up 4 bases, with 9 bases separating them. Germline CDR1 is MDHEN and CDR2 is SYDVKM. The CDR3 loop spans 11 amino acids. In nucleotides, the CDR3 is TGTGCCACCAGGAAATCAGATACGCAGTATTTT. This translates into CATRKSDTQYF.

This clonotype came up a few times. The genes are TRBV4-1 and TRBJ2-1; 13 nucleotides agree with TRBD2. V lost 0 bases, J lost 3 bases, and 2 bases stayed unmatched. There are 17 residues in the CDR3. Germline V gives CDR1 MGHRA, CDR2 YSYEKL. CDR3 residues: CASSQEGLAGIYNEQFF. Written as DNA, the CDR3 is TGCGCCAGCAGCCAAGAGGGACTAGCGGGGATCTACAATGAGCAGTTCTTC.

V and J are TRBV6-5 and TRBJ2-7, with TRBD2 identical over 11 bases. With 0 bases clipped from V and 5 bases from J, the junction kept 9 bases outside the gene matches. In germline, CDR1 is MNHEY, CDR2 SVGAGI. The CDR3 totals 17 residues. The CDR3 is CASSYSIRLAGSHEQYF. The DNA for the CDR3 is TGTGCCAGCAGTTACTCGATAAGACTAGCGGGATCCCACGAGCAGTACTTC.

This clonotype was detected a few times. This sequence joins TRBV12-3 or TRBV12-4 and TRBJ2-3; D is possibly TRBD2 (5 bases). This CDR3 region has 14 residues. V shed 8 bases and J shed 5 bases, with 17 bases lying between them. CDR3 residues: CASVFTLAGDTQYF. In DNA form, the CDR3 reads TGTGCCAGCGTATTCACCTTGGCGGGAGATACGCAGTATTTT.

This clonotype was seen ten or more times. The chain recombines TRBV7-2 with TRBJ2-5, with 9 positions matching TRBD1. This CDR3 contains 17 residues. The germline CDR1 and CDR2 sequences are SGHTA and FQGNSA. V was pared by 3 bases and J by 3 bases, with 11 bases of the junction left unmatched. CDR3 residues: CASSFRQGGTGKETQYF. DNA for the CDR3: TGTGCCAGCAGCTTTAGGCAAGGCGGGACAGGGAAAGAGACCCAGTACTTC.

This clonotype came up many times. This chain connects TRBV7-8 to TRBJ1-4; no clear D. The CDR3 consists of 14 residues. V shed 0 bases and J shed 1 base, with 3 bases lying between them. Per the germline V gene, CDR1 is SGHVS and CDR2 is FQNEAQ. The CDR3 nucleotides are TGTGCCAGCAGCTTAGCTGAAACTAATGAAAAACTGTTTTTT. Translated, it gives CASSLAETNEKLFF.